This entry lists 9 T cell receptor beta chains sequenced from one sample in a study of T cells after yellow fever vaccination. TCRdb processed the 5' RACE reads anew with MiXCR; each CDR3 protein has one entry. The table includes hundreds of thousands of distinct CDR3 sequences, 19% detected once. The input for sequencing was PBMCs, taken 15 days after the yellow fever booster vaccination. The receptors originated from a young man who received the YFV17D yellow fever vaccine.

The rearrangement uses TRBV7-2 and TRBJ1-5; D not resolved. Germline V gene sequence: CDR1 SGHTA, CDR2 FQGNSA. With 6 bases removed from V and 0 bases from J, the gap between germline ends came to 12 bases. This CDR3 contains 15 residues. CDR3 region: CASRIYSDSNQPQHF. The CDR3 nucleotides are TGTGCCAGCAGAATCTACAGCGATAGCAATCAGCCCCAGCATTTT.

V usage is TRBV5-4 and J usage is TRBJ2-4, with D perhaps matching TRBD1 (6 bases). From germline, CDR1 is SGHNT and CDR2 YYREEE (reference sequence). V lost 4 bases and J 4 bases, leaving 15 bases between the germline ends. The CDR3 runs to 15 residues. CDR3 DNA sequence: TGTGCCAGCAGCATCAACAGGACAGCGAAAAACATTCAGTACTTC. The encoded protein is CASSINRTAKNIQYF.

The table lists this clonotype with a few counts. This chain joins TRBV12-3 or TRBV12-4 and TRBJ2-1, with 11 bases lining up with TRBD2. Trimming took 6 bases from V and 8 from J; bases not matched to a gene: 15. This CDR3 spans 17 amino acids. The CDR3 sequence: CASSLVLTSGKGDEQFF. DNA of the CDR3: TGTGCCAGCAGCCTCGTACTGACTAGCGGGAAAGGGGATGAGCAGTTCTTC.

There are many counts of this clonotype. CDR3 region: CASSRIGAYGGELFF. The CDR3 nucleotides are TGTGCCAGCAGCCGAATCGGGGCGTATGGCGGGGAGCTGTTTTTT. V and J are TRBV7-2 and TRBJ2-2; perhaps D is TRBD1 or TRBD2 (5 bases each). Germline-derived CDR1 and CDR2 are SGHTA and FQGNSA. There are 15 residues in the CDR3. V was clipped by 5 bases and J by 7 bases, with 17 bases between them.

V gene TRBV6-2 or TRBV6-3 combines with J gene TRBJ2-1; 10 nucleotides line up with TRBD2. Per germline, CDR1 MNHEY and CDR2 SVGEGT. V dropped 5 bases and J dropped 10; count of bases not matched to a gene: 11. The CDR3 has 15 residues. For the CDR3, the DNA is TGTGCCAGCAGTCGAGGGGTTGAGCGGGAGGGCGAGCAGTTCTTC. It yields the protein CASSRGVEREGEQFF.

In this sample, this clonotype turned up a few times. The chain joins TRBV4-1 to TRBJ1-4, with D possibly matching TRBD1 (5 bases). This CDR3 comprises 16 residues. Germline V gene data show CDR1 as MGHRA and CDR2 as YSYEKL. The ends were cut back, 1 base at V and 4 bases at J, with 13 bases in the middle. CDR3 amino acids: CASSQALIGGNEKLFF. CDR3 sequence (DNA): TGCGCCAGCAGCCAAGCCCTGATCGGGGGTAATGAAAAACTGTTTTTT.

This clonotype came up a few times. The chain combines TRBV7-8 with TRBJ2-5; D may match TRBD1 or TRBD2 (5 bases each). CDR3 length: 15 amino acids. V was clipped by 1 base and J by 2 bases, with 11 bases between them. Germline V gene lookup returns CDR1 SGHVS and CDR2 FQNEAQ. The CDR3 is CASSLGDEPQETQYF. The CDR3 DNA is TGTGCCAGCAGCTTAGGGGACGAACCTCAAGAGACCCAGTACTTC.

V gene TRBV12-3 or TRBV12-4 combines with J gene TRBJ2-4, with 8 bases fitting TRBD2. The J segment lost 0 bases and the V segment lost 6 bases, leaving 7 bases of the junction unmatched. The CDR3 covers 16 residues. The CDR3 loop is CASRSTSGLAKNIQYF. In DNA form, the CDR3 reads TGTGCCAGCAGATCTACTAGCGGCCTAGCCAAAAACATTCAGTACTTC.

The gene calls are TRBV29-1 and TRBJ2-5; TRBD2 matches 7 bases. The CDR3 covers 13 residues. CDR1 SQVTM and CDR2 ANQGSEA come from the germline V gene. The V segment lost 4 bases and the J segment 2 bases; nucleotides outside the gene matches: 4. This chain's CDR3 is CSVAPSGQETQYF. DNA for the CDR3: TGCAGCGTTGCGCCTAGCGGTCAAGAGACCCAGTACTTC.